The present T cell receptor beta chain was sequenced within a study of beta chain features in type 1 diabetes. The study, taken as a whole, reports: Type 1 diabetes patients had moderately but significantly shorter TCRB CDR3s in all four CD4+ subsets. Insertions at VDJ junctions were less frequent in type 1 diabetes patients. These patients also deleted more nucleotides at the same junctions.

This clone has more than one count but fewer than ten. The antigen is undetermined. Trimming took off 5 bases at V and 3 bases at J, with 11 bases between the two ends. Germline assignment: CDR1 SGHRS and CDR2 YFSETQ. This CDR3 is 14 amino acids long. cDNA synthesis used the whole RNA isolate, giving expressed TCRB sequences. Reads from naive, central memory and regulatory T cell samples averaged about 3.9 million. Clones were sequenced by immunoSEQ multiplex PCR, and TCRdb holds only the in-frame ones, with some missing. The profile covers over 150,000 clones, with about 9.4% appearing a single time and approximately 0.46% taken by the ten largest.

Sequenced input: central memory CD4+ T cells from blood. The genes are TRBV5-1 and TRBJ2-2, with TRBD1 as a possible D gene (6 bases). The origin of this receptor is a man aged 25 to 40 with type 1 diabetes. The CDR3 nucleotides are TGCGCCAGCAGTACGGACAGCTACACCGGGGAGCTGTTTTTT. Translating gives CASSTDSYTGELFF.